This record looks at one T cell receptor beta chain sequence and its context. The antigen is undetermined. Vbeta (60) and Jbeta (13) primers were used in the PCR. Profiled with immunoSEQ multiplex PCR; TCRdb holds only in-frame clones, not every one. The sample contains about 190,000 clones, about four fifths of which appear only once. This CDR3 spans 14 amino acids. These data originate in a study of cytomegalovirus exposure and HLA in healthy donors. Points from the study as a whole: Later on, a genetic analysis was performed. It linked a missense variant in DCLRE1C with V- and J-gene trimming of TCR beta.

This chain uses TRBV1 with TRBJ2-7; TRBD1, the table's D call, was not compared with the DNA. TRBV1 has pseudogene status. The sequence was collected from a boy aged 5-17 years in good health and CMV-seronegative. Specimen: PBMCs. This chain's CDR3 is CTSSQGPRGYEQYF. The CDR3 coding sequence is TGCACCAGCAGCCAAGGTCCTAGGGGCTACGAGCAGTACTTC.